The 17 T cell receptor beta chains reported below all come from one sample, sequenced in a study of blood T cells in healthy people across ages. Through a sample-barcoded 5' primer and a J-beta primer mix, a second PCR was run for roughly 7 to 11 cycles. TCRdb re-called the 5' RACE reads through MiXCR, storing one row per CDR3 protein. The profile shows roughly 800,000 distinct CDR3 sequences, roughly 25% of them singletons. In addition, the sample was reused for a study of T cells of mothers and their children.

The sequencing sample was made of blood. These receptors were taken from a boy aged 10-17 years in good health.

The chain uses TRBV5-1 and TRBJ2-7; the match to TRBD1 covers 8 bases. Germline loops: CDR1 SGHRS, CDR2 YFSETQ. V lost 0 bases, J lost 1 base, and 6 bases stayed unmatched. CDR3 size: 16 residues. This CDR3 is CASSLEGQGSSYEQYF. As DNA, the CDR3 is TGCGCCAGCAGCTTGGAAGGACAGGGTTCATCCTACGAGCAGTACTTC.

The rearrangement joins TRBV29-1 to TRBJ2-1; a possible D gene is TRBD1 (6 bases). The CDR3 has 14 residues. The germline V gene encodes CDR1 SQVTM and CDR2 ANQGSEA. CDR3 residues: CIGKGESSYNEQFF. The CDR3 nucleotides are TGCATCGGAAAGGGGGAGAGCTCCTACAATGAGCAGTTCTTC.

This clonotype was seen a few times. The chain couples TRBV28 to TRBJ2-7; 8 bases map to TRBD2. J was trimmed by 6 bases and V by 7 bases; bases with no gene match: 14. The CDR3 is made up of 15 amino acids. Germline CDR1 is MDHEN and CDR2 is SYDVKM. The CDR3 region has the DNA TGTGCCAGCAAAGGAGTGGCGGGGGGCCCCTCCGAGCAGTACTTC. It codes for CASKGVAGGPSEQYF.

The chain links TRBV29-1 to TRBJ2-5; 11 nucleotides align to TRBD1. Germline CDR1 reads SQVTM; CDR2 reads ANQGSEA. CDR3 length: 14 amino acids. V was pared by 7 bases and J by 5 bases, with 9 bases of the junction left unmatched. CDR3 bases: TGCAGCGCCTCGGACAGGGGGCGAGGGGAGACCCAGTACTTC. This codes for CSASDRGRGETQYF.

This clonotype has only a few counts. The chain employs TRBV12-3 or TRBV12-4 and TRBJ1-3, with no clear D. The CDR3 length is 12 residues. Trimming left V 3 bases short and J 6 bases short, with 6 bases between. Here the CDR3 reads CASSFPENTIYF. The DNA of the CDR3 is TGTGCCAGCAGTTTCCCAGAAAACACCATATATTTT.

This clonotype was found a few times. This rearrangement joins TRBV6-6 to TRBJ2-5; 10 bases align to TRBD2. The end of the DNA fits TRBJ2-7 better, so the J call may be wrong. Germline V gene sequence: CDR1 MNHNY, CDR2 SVGAGI (reference sequence). The CDR3 covers 14 residues. In DNA, the CDR3 is TGTGCCAGCAGTTGGGGACTAGCGAGGAACGAGCAGTACTTC. Its translation is CASSWGLARNEQYF.

This clonotype was counted between two and nine times. The chain recombines TRBV3-1 with TRBJ2-7; the match to TRBD2 covers 8 bases. The germline CDR1 and CDR2 sequences are LGHDT and YNNKEL (reference sequence). The CDR3 loop spans 16 amino acids. Trimming removed 4 bases from V and 2 bases from J; junction bases left unmatched: 10. CDR3 in DNA: TGTGCCAGCAGCCCCCGGGGAGCGGGGGCCCCCTACGAGCAGTACTTC. Residues: CASSPRGAGAPYEQYF.

This clonotype has at least ten counts. The chain joins TRBV7-2 to TRBJ2-5, with D perhaps TRBD1 (5 bases). V gave up 1 base and J gave up 2 bases, with 8 bases separating them. Germline V gives CDR1 SGHTA, CDR2 FQGNSA. This CDR3 region has 14 residues. The CDR3 coding sequence is TGTGCCAGCAGCTTAGGGGGCAAACAAGAGACCCAGTACTTC. Protein product: CASSLGGKQETQYF.

The chain combines TRBV5-1 with TRBJ2-7; 7 bases align to TRBD1. V dropped 4 bases and J dropped 6; count of bases not matched to a gene: 4. Germline V gene lookup returns CDR1 SGHRS and CDR2 YFSETQ. This CDR3 contains 12 residues. The CDR3 DNA follows: TGCGCCAGCAGCATAAACAGGGGCGAGCAGTACTTC. It codes for CASSINRGEQYF.

This clonotype showed up just a few times. The genes are TRBV7-2 and TRBJ2-3; 7 nucleotides agree with TRBD2. The CDR3 has 15 residues. The germline V gene encodes CDR1 SGHTA and CDR2 FQGNSA. The ends lost 2 bases at V and 0 bases at J; junction bases unmatched: 2. Written as DNA, the CDR3 is TGTGCCAGCAGCTTAAGGCGGGGGAGCACAGATACGCAGTATTTT. Translating gives CASSLRRGSTDTQYF.

The J gene is TRBJ2-5, the V gene TRBV4-2, with 7 bases that match TRBD2. This CDR3 contains 15 residues. The V gene's germline CDR1 is LGHNA and CDR2 YNFKEQ. Losses at the gene ends were 0 bases for V and 7 bases for J; bases not matched to a gene: 8. CDR3 amino acids: CASSQETGGPGTQYF. CDR3 DNA sequence: TGTGCCAGCAGCCAAGAGACGGGGGGTCCGGGGACCCAGTACTTC.

The chain employs TRBV28 and TRBJ2-4; no reliable D call. CDR1 and CDR2 (germline): MDHEN, SYDVKM. Trimming took 4 bases from V and 8 from J, leaving 15 bases between them. This CDR3 has 14 residues. As DNA, the CDR3 is TGTGCCAGCAGTTCCGGTTCCAAAAGGGACATTCAGTACTTC. Residues: CASSSGSKRDIQYF. The complete variable domain, with remaining parts taken from reference TRBV28 and TRBJ2-4, reads DVKVTQSSRYLVKRTGEKVFLECVQDMDHENMFWYRQDPGLGLRLIYFSYDVKMKEKGDIPEGYSVSREKKERFSLILESASTNQTSMYLCASSSGSKRDIQYFGAGTRLSVL.

The chain is built from TRBV25-1 and TRBJ1-2, with no clear D. Trimming took 1 base from V and 7 from J, leaving 10 bases between them. The CDR3 is made up of 13 amino acids. In germline, CDR1 is MGHDK, CDR2 SYGVNS. This CDR3 reads CASSEFISSGYTF. The DNA of the CDR3 is TGTGCCAGCAGTGAATTTATAAGTTCTGGCTACACCTTC.

This clonotype was detected a few times. The chain couples TRBV7-9 to TRBJ1-2, with D uncertain. The CDR3 is 12 amino acids. Trimming removed 4 bases at V and 4 bases at J, with 7 bases between. CDR1 and CDR2 from the germline V gene are SEHNR and FQNEAQ (reference sequence). As DNA, the CDR3 is TGTGCCAGCAGCTCTTCCGTCTATGGCTACACCTTC. It encodes CASSSSVYGYTF.

The genes are TRBV12-3 or TRBV12-4 and TRBJ2-7, with D possibly being TRBD2 (6 bases). V was clipped by 3 bases and J by 5 bases, with 11 bases between them. This CDR3 spans 13 amino acids. The CDR3 DNA sequence: TGTGCCAGCAGTTTGGGGGAGGTCCACGAGCAGTACTTC. Translated: CASSLGEVHEQYF.

A single count supports this clonotype. The chain couples TRBV12-3 or TRBV12-4 to TRBJ1-4; perhaps TRBD1 as D (6 bases). V was shortened by 6 bases and J by 4 bases, with 15 bases between the two germline ends. This CDR3 spans 15 amino acids. CDR3 protein: CASSPTGPGNEKLFF. The CDR3 nucleotides read TGTGCCAGCAGCCCTACAGGGCCCGGTAATGAAAAACTGTTTTTT.

The V call is TRBV6-1, the J call TRBJ2-3; weak D call: TRBD1 (6 bases). Germline values: CDR1 MNHNS, CDR2 SASEGT. The germline V and J ends were trimmed by 2 bases and 0 bases, with 18 bases remaining between them. The CDR3 loop spans 18 amino acids. CDR3 amino acids: CASSEQGPHSFSTDTQYF. The CDR3 DNA reads as TGTGCCAGCAGTGAACAGGGGCCGCACTCCTTTAGCACAGATACGCAGTATTTT.